The 3 T cell receptor beta chains below all came from one sample that was sequenced in a study of blood T cell repertoires in COVID-19. Profiling relied on immunoSEQ multiplex PCR, and the TCRdb table lists in-frame clones only, not all of them. The sample records about 160,000 clones, 82% being singletons. Sequenced input: peripheral blood. Receptors were obtained from a woman aged 40-49 years with COVID-19, enrolled during active disease.

The chain has TRBV9 and TRBJ1-1, with D unresolved. This CDR3 has 15 amino acids. The V gene's germline CDR1 is SGDLS and CDR2 YYNGEE. The germline V and J ends were trimmed by 5 bases and 0 bases, with 14 bases remaining between them. CDR3 coding DNA: TGTGCCAGCAGTGCCGGGGTGGGCATGAACACTGAAGCTTTCTTT. It is translated as CASSAGVGMNTEAFF.

V is TRBV4-1 and J is TRBJ2-6; no clear D gene. Trimming took off 5 bases at V and 5 bases at J, with 7 bases between the two ends. Germline V gene sequence: CDR1 MGHRA, CDR2 YSYEKL. There are 13 residues in the CDR3. CDR3 DNA: TGCGCCAGCAGCATGGCCCGGGCCAACGTCCTGACTTTC. This codes for CASSMARANVLTF.

The chain combines TRBV9 with TRBJ2-7; D possibly corresponds to TRBD1 (6 bases). With 4 bases removed from V and 0 bases from J, the gap between germline ends came to 11 bases. Germline V CDR1 and CDR2: SGDLS, YYNGEE. This CDR3 spans 14 amino acids. Here the CDR3 DNA reads TGTGCCAGCAGCTCCGGGACATTCTCCTACGAGCAGTACTTC. Protein product: CASSSGTFSYEQYF. Filled out from reference TRBV9 and TRBJ2-7, the complete variable domain reads DSGVTQTPKHLITATGQRVTLRCSPRSGDLSVYWYQQSLDQGLQFLIQYYNGEERAKGNILERFSAQQFPDLHSELNLSSLELGDSALYFCASSSGTFSYEQYFGPGTRLTVT.